The next 21 T cell receptor beta chains were all read from a single sample in a study of blood T cell repertoires in COVID-19. Clones were read by immunoSEQ multiplex PCR, and TCRdb kept only the in-frame ones, dropping some. The data hold approximately 210,000 clones, with 82% observed a single time. Material for sequencing was peripheral blood. These receptors were collected from a woman aged 40 to 50 with acute or convalescent COVID-19.

The chain combines TRBV2 with TRBJ1-2; D not resolved. The CDR3 extends over 12 amino acids. The germline CDR1 and CDR2 sequences are SNHLY and FYNNEI. V shed 2 bases and J shed 6 bases, with 7 bases lying between them. The CDR3 DNA follows: TGTGCCAGCAGTGAATACGAGAATGGCTACACCTTC. It specifies CASSEYENGYTF.

This chain joins TRBV5-1 and TRBJ1-1; no firm D call. V was pared by 2 bases and J by 3 bases, with 11 bases between. The CDR3 runs to 14 residues. CDR1 is SGHRS and CDR2 is YFSETQ in the germline V gene. The CDR3 nucleotides are TGCGCCAGCAGCTTTCGGGGTGTAGACACTGAAGCTTTCTTT. This translates into CASSFRGVDTEAFF.

The CDR3 nucleotides are TGTGCCAGCTCACCACCGTTGACGGGAACTGAAGCTTTCTTT. Amino acids: CASSPPLTGTEAFF. The chain uses TRBV18 and TRBJ1-1; D is unresolved. Germline CDR1 reads KGHSH; CDR2 reads LQKENI. This CDR3 is built from 14 residues. The V and J ends lost 0 bases and 5 bases respectively, with 10 bases between them.

The chain has TRBV6-1 and TRBJ2-7; 7 bases match TRBD2. Germline V gives CDR1 MNHNS, CDR2 SASEGT. Trimming took 0 bases from V and 1 from J; bases not matched to a gene: 6. The CDR3 sequence is 16 residues long. The CDR3 reads CASSEARGLLSYEQYF. The CDR3, as DNA: TGTGCCAGCAGTGAAGCGCGGGGGTTACTTTCCTACGAGCAGTACTTC.

V gene TRBV7-3 combines with J gene TRBJ2-2; the match to TRBD1 covers 10 bases. The germline V gene has CDR1 SGHTA and CDR2 FQGTGA. The CDR3 is made up of 15 amino acids. J gave up 7 bases and V 3 bases, and 5 bases lay outside the gene matches. In DNA form, the CDR3 reads TGTGCCAGCAGCTTCGACAGGGGGCCTAACGGGGAGCTGTTTTTT. Translating it yields CASSFDRGPNGELFF.

The rearrangement links TRBV6-5 to TRBJ2-1; 9 bases align to TRBD1. V lost 6 bases to trimming and J lost 1 base; unmatched junction nucleotides: 4. This CDR3 has 15 residues. The germline V gene encodes CDR1 MNHEY and CDR2 SVGAGI. The CDR3, as DNA: TGTGCCAGCAGCCCGGGACAGGGATCCTACAATGAGCAGTTCTTC. Protein sequence: CASSPGQGSYNEQFF.

This chain uses TRBV3-1 (or the pseudogene TRBV3-2) with TRBJ2-1, with TRBD2 matching over 8 bases. CDR1 and CDR2 (germline): LGHDT, YNNKEL (reference sequence). V was clipped by 4 bases and J by 4 bases; unmatched bases: 12. This CDR3 is built from 17 residues. The CDR3 here is CASSPRGGNSRYNEQFF. Here the CDR3 DNA reads TGTGCCAGCAGCCCTCGGGGGGGGAACTCTAGGTACAATGAGCAGTTCTTC.

For the CDR3, the DNA is TGTGCCAGCAGCCCTAGAAGTATGACGGCGAACACCGGGGAGCTGTTTTTT. This sequence encodes CASSPRSMTANTGELFF. The genes are TRBV14 and TRBJ2-2; D ambiguous. Germline V gene data show CDR1 as SGHDN and CDR2 as FVKESK. The CDR3 runs to 17 residues. Trimming shortened V by 4 bases and J by 0 bases, and 15 bases separated the two germline ends.

The chain has TRBV27 and TRBJ2-3; TRBD1 aligns across 7 bases. The V gene's germline CDR1 is MNHEY and CDR2 SMNVEV (reference sequence). The CDR3 runs 14 residues. V trimming: 4 bases; J trimming: 2 bases; junction bases outside the gene matches: 3. For the CDR3, the DNA is TGTGCCAGCAGTTATGACAGGGTCACAGATACGCAGTATTTT. Protein sequence: CASSYDRVTDTQYF.

J is TRBJ1-2 and V is TRBV14; no reliable D call. CDR3 length equals 13 residues. Per germline, CDR1 SGHDN and CDR2 FVKESK. Trimming shortened V by 4 bases and J by 3 bases, and 9 bases separated the two germline ends. The CDR3 spells CASSPYSYYGYTF. The CDR3 nucleotides are TGTGCCAGCAGCCCCTACAGCTACTATGGCTACACCTTC.

CDR3 DNA: TGTGCCAGCAGCCACCCGGGGACCGGGACAGAAGAGACCCAGTACTTC. Translated, it gives CASSHPGTGTEETQYF. The chain employs TRBV14 and TRBJ2-5, with TRBD1 matching over 7 bases. The V and J ends lost 3 bases and 3 bases, in that order; junction bases with no gene match: 10. Germline values: CDR1 SGHDN, CDR2 FVKESK. The CDR3 totals 16 residues.

The rearrangement uses TRBV10-3 and TRBJ1-1; D possibly corresponds to TRBD1 (6 bases). V was trimmed by 4 bases and J by 2 bases, leaving 11 bases between them. Germline lookup yields CDR1 ENHRY and CDR2 SYGVKD. This CDR3 has 14 amino acids. The CDR3 spells CAISVSDRNTEAFF. For the CDR3, the DNA is TGTGCCATCAGTGTTTCGGACAGAAACACTGAAGCTTTCTTT.

For the CDR3, the DNA is TGCAGCGTTGAAGCGGGGAGAGGAACTGAAGCTTTCTTT. Translating it yields CSVEAGRGTEAFF. V usage is TRBV29-1 and J usage is TRBJ1-1; no reliable D call. V lost 1 base and J lost 5, with 11 bases in between. CDR3 length: 13 amino acids. From germline, CDR1 is SQVTM and CDR2 ANQGSEA.

This clone came up many times. J is TRBJ2-5 and V is TRBV11-2; TRBD1 matches 9 bases. This CDR3 comprises 12 residues. From germline, CDR1 is SGHAT and CDR2 FQNNGV. V lost 5 bases, J lost 9 bases, and 4 bases stayed unmatched. CDR3 DNA: TGTGCCAGCAGCCCGGGGACAGGGTCCCAGTACTTC. This codes for CASSPGTGSQYF.

This chain uses TRBV19 with TRBJ1-6; 10 bases are shared with TRBD1. Germline CDR1 and CDR2: LNHDA and SQIVND (reference sequence). V shed 7 bases and J 7 bases; nucleotides not matched to a gene: 7. This CDR3 is 15 amino acids long. The CDR3 reads CASTPGQGPNSPLHF. CDR3 DNA sequence: TGTGCCAGTACCCCGGGACAGGGGCCCAATTCACCCCTCCACTTT.

The chain carries TRBV5-5 and TRBJ1-1; no clear D. CDR1 SGHKS and CDR2 YYEKEE come from the germline V gene (reference sequence). V was clipped by 1 base and J by 4 bases, with 14 bases between them. The CDR3 has 15 residues. In DNA form, the CDR3 reads TGTGCCAGCAGCTTGTCTGAGGCCACGGGCACTGAAGCTTTCTTT. The encoded protein is CASSLSEATGTEAFF.

The rearrangement links TRBV4-2 to TRBJ2-7; D may be TRBD1 (5 bases). The CDR3 is made up of 14 amino acids. V was clipped by 1 base and J by 1 base, with 8 bases between them. Germline V gives CDR1 LGHNA, CDR2 YNFKEQ. CDR3 sequence reads: CASSQGQGSYEQYF. CDR3 DNA sequence: TGTGCCAGCAGCCAAGGCCAGGGTTCCTACGAGCAGTACTTC.

Comment on this clone: The sample holds other DNA sequences that translate to the same CDR3. V usage is TRBV7-9 and J usage is TRBJ2-2; 7 positions agree with TRBD2. The CDR3 has 14 residues. In germline, CDR1 is SEHNR, CDR2 FQNEAQ (reference sequence). J was trimmed by 6 bases and V by 0 bases; bases with no gene match: 1. CDR3: CASSLAGGPGELFF. In nucleotides, the CDR3 is TGTGCCAGCAGCTTAGCGGGAGGGCCCGGGGAGCTGTTTTTT.

V usage is TRBV6-2 or TRBV6-3 and J usage is TRBJ2-7, with 11 nucleotides matching TRBD2. V shed 4 bases and J 3 bases; nucleotides not matched to a gene: 5. The length of the CDR3 is 15 residues. CDR1 MNHEY and CDR2 SVGEGT come from the germline V gene. This CDR3 reads CASSSLAGGGYEQYF. For the CDR3, the DNA is TGTGCCAGCAGTTCCCTAGCGGGAGGCGGCTACGAGCAGTACTTC.

This chain joins TRBV7-8 and TRBJ1-1, with D tentatively TRBD1 (5 bases). Deletions cut 3 bases from V and 1 base from J, with 9 bases between. The germline V gene encodes CDR1 SGHVS and CDR2 FQNEAQ. There are 14 residues in the CDR3. CDR3 in DNA: TGTGCCAGCAGCTTCACAGGTCAGAACACTGAAGCTTTCTTT. Its translation is CASSFTGQNTEAFF.

The J gene is TRBJ2-3, the V gene TRBV7-9; D ambiguous. Trimming left V 4 bases short and J 4 bases short, with 6 bases between. The CDR3 has 12 residues. The V gene's germline CDR1 is SEHNR and CDR2 FQNEAQ (reference sequence). In DNA form, the CDR3 reads TGTGCCAGCAGCTCTCCCCCAGATACGCAGTATTTT. As protein: CASSSPPDTQYF.